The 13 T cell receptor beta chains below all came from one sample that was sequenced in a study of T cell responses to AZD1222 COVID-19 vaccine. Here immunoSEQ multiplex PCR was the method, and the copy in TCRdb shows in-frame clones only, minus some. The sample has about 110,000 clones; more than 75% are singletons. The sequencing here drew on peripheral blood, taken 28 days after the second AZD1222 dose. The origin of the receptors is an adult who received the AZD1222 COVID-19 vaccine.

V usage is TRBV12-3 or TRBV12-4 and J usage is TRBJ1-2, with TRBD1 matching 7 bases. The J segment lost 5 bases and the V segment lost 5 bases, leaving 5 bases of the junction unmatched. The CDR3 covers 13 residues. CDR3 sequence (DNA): TGTGCCAGCAGTCTACAGGGGCGGTATGGCTACACCTTC. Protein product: CASSLQGRYGYTF.

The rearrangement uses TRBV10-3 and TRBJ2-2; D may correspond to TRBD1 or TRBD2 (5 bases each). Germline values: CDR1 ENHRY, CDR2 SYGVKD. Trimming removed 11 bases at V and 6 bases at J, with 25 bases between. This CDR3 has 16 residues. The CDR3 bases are TGTGCCTCCACCAAGGGACCAAGCTTTTCCCCCGGGGAGCTGTTTTTT. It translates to CASTKGPSFSPGELFF.

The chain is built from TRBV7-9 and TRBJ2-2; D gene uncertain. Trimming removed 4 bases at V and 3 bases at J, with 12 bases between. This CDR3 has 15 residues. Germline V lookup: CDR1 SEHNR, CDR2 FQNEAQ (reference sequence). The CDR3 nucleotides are TGTGCCAGCAGCTCTGCCCGAGTAGACACCGGGGAGCTGTTTTTT. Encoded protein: CASSSARVDTGELFF.

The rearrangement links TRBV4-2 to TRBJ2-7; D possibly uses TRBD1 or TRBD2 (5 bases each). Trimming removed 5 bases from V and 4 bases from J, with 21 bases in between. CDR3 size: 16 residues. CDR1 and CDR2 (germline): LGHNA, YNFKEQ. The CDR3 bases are TGTGCCAGCAGCAGCACCGGGACCCTGGACCCTTACGAGCAGTACTTC. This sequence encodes CASSSTGTLDPYEQYF.

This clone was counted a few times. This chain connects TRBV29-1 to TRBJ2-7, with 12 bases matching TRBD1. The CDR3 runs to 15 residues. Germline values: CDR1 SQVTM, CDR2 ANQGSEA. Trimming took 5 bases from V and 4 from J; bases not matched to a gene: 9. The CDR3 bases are TGCAGCGTTTCTACCGGGACAGGGGGCTTATACGAGCAGTACTTC. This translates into CSVSTGTGGLYEQYF.

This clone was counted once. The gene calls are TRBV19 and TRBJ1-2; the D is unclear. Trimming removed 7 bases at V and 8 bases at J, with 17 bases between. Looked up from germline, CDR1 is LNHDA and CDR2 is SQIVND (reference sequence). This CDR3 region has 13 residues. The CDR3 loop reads CASTNREGQGYTF. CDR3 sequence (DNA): TGTGCCAGTACCAACCGGGAGGGTCAGGGCTACACCTTC.

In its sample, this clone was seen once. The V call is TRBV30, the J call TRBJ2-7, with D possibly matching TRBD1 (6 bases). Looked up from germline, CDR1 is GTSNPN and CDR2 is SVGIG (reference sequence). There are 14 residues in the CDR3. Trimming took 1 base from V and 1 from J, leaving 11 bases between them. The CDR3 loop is CAWSDGTSSYEQYF. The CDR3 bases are TGTGCCTGGAGTGACGGGACATCTTCCTACGAGCAGTACTTC.

The DNA of the CDR3 is TGTGCCAGCAGCGTACTTACCGGCAACACCGGGGAGCTGTTTTTT. As protein: CASSVLTGNTGELFF. The chain combines TRBV9 with TRBJ2-2; D remains ambiguous. V was clipped by 1 base and J by 2 bases, with 9 bases between them. The CDR3 is 15 residues long. Germline V CDR1 and CDR2: SGDLS, YYNGEE. Complete variable domain (other parts from reference TRBV9 and TRBJ2-2): DSGVTQTPKHLITATGQRVTLRCSPRSGDLSVYWYQQSLDQGLQFLIQYYNGEERAKGNILERFSAQQFPDLHSELNLSSLELGDSALYFCASSVLTGNTGELFFGEGSRLTVL.

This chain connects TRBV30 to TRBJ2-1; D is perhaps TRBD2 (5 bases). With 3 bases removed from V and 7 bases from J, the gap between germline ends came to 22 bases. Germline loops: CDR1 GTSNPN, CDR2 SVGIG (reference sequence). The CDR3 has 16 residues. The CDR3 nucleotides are TGTGCCTGGAGCCTCCCCACGGCGGGTAGGCGGAATGAGCAGTTCTTC. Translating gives CAWSLPTAGRRNEQFF.

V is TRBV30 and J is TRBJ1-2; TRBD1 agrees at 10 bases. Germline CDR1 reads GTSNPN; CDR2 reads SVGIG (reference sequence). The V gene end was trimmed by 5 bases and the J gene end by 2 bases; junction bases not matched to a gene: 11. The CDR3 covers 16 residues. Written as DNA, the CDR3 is TGTGCCTGGTGGGGGACAGGGGCCCGGATAAACTATGGCTACACCTTC. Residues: CAWWGTGARINYGYTF.

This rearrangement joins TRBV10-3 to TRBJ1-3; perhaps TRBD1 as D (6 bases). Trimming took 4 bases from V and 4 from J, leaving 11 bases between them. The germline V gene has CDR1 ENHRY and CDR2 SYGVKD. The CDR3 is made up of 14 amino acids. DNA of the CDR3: TGTGCCATCAGTGGCCGGGGGCAGGGAAACACCATATATTTT. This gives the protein CAISGRGQGNTIYF.

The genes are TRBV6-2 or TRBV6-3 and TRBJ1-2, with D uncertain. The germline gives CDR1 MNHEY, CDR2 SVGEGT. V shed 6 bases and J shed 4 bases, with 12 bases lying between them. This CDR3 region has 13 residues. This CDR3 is CASSTGETYGYTF. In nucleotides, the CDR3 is TGTGCCAGCAGCACCGGGGAAACCTATGGCTACACCTTC.

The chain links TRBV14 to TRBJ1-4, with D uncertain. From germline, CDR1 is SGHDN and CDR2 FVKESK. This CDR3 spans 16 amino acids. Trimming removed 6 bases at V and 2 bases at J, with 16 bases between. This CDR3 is CASRLSGVQTNEKLFF. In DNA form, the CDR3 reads TGTGCCAGCAGACTGTCCGGAGTTCAGACTAATGAAAAACTGTTTTTT.